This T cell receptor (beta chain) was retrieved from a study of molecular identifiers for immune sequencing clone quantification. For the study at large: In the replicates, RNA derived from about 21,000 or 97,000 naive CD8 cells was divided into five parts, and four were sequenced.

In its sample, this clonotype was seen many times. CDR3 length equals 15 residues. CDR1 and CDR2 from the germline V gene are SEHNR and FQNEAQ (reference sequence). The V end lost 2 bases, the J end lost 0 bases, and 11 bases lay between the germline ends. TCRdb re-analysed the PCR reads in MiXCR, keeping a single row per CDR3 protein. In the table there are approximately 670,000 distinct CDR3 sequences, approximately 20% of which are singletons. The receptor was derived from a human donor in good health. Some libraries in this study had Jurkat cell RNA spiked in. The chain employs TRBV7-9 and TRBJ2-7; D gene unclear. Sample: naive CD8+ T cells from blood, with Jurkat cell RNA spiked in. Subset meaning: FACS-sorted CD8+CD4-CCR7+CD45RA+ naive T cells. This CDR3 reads CASSLLEDNSYEQYF. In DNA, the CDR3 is TGTGCCAGCAGCTTACTGGAAGACAACTCCTACGAGCAGTACTTC. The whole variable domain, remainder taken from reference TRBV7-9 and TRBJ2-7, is DTGVSQNPRHKITKRGQNVTFRCDPISEHNRLYWYRQTLGQGPEFLTYFQNEAQLEKSRLLSDRFSAERPKGSFSTLEIQRTEQGDSAMYLCASSLLEDNSYEQYFGPGTRLTVT.